This T cell receptor beta chain came from a study of control samples from healthy donors and cancer patients. This CDR3 is 13 amino acids long. Germline assignment: CDR1 SGDLS and CDR2 YYNGEE. V was clipped by 0 bases and J by 3 bases, with 4 bases between them. Assay: immunoSEQ multiplex PCR; the TCRdb copy retains only in-frame clones and omits some. The sample holds approximately 120,000 clones, roughly 89% seen once. The rearrangement uses TRBV9 and TRBJ1-5; D is uncertain. The sample comprised blood. The TCR was taken from a woman in her fifties or sixties in good health. The CDR3 nucleotides are TGTGCCAGCAGCGTAGGCGACAATCAGCCCCAGCATTTT. This translates into CASSVGDNQPQHF. Based on the CDR3 plus reference TRBV9 and TRBJ1-5, the full variable domain is DSGVTQTPKHLITATGQRVTLRCSPRSGDLSVYWYQQSLDQGLQFLIQYYNGEERAKGNILERFSAQQFPDLHSELNLSSLELGDSALYFCASSVGDNQPQHFGDGTRLSIL.